This TCR beta chain derives from a study of T cells after yellow fever vaccination (dated by TCRdb to the late 2010s). As for the study more broadly: The SMART-Seq v4 Ultra Low Input RNA kit was used to prepare libraries from fractions with low cell numbers. Blood samples were taken at several timepoints before and after primary and secondary immunization, and bulk PBMC replicates and cell subsets were isolated. To track T-cell clones before and after primary and booster YFV17D yellow fever vaccination, bulk TCR alpha and beta repertoires were sequenced longitudinally. Two healthy male donors made up the cohort, one aged 18 to 30 years and the other aged 30 to 39 years. Results the study describes overall, beyond this receptor: After the booster, most of the clones that had expanded following primary vaccination were detected again (roughly 96% of CD4 and 80% to 90% of CD8), which suggests that memory was broadly maintained. Because abundant contaminating clonotypes from the bulk population could be contained in FACS-sorted repertoires, computational filtering was required. Compared with the primary T-cell response, the secondary T-cell response was faster but weaker, reaching its peak on day 5 rather than on day 15. A small fraction of clonotypes appeared in both the CD4 and CD8 compartments, likely as a result of convergent recombination. Only two donors were included in the study, so the extent to which the findings can be generalized is limited.

Synthesis of TCR cDNA relied on 5'RACE template switching, a step that introduced a universal primer site along with unique molecular identifiers. Priming of cDNA synthesis was performed from both the TCR alpha and TCR beta constant segments. Library amplification used two PCR steps, and the second PCR step added sample barcodes and sequencing adapters. Libraries were sequenced on Illumina HiSeq 2500 (2x100 bp) or NovaSeq (2x150 bp). The study's own analysis went as follows. MIGEC was used to demultiplex reads and collapse the reads into UMI consensus sequences, and MiXCR was used for V(D)J alignment. Vaccine-responding clonotypes were defined with edgeR using replicate PBMC samples, requiring FDR below 0.01 and a log2 fold change above 5 up to day 15. CD4 or CD8 identity was assigned to each bulk clonotype according to whether the clonotype was present at higher abundance in the sequenced CD4 repertoire or the sequenced CD8 repertoire. TCRdb handled the public reads itself, with Q25 trimming in fastp and clone calling in MiXCR, and kept productive beta chains. Rows merge per CDR3 protein into single entries with the most common DNA and genes. These V and J calls are TCRdb output, not the study's own analysis. The sample profile shows 510,000 or so distinct CDR3 sequences; roughly a fifth of them were found once. The top ten hold roughly an eighth of the sample.

In the paper's terms, the treatment or condition label means: live attenuated yellow fever vaccine strain. Two biological replicates of bulk PBMCs were collected at each blood-draw timepoint. A standard Ficoll-Paque protocol was used to isolate PBMCs from peripheral blood. TriZol was used to extract RNA from bulk PBMCs, CD4 and CD8 fractions, and dextramer-positive and dextramer-negative fractions. A word on this clonotype: There is no known antigen for this receptor. No much larger clonotype is one base removed from it; base qualities were not supplied.

This TCR derives from a man under 40 who received the YFV17D yellow fever vaccine. The input for sequencing was PBMCs, taken 15 days after the yellow fever booster vaccination.

The encoded CDR3 is CSGQNTEAFF. The sequenced DNA is TGCAGCGGACAGAACACTGAAGCTTTCTTT. The V and J segments used are TRBV29-1 and TRBJ1-1, with no confidently assigned D gene. Taken from the germline V gene, the CDR1 and CDR2 loops are SQVTM and ANQGSEA. V was cut back by 7 bases and J by 1 base, leaving a gap of 4 bases between them. The CDR3 holds 10 amino acids from the cysteine to the phenylalanine. The DNA shown is the 30-base CDR3, in frame from base 1.